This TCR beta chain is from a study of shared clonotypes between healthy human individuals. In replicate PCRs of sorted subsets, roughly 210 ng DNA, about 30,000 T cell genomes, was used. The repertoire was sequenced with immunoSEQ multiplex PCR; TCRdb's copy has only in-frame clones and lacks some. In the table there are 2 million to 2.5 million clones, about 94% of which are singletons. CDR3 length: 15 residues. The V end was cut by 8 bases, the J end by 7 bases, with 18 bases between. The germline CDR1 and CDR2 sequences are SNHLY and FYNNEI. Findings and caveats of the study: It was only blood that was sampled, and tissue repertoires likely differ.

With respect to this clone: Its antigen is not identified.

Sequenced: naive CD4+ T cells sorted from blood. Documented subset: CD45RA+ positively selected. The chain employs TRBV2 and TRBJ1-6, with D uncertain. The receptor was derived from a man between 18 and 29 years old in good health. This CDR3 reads CASATAGTENSPLHF. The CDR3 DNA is TGTGCCAGCGCCACTGCAGGCACGGAAAATTCACCCCTCCACTTT.